A selection of T cell receptor beta chains follows, all from one sample in a study of blood T cell repertoires in COVID-19. Sequenced by immunoSEQ multiplex PCR; TCRdb stores in-frame clones only, minus some. The repertoire includes roughly 120,000 clones, 85% of them detected once, and approximately 11% sits in the top ten. Source material: peripheral blood. The origin of the receptors is a man older than 75 with acute or convalescent COVID-19. Both conserved end residues are part of each CDR3. Expanded clones get a size class; other rows say once, few or many, or leave the size out.

v_call	j_call	clone_size	cdr3_aa
TRBV2	TRBJ2-1	-	CASTGTGNNEQFF
TRBV11-3	TRBJ2-7	-	CASSLDQGGPYEQYF
TRBV2	TRBJ2-2	-	CASMRGGRMNTGELFF
TRBV24-1	TRBJ2-3	-	CATSHPRTESHTQYF
TRBV15	TRBJ1-6	-	CATSTWGYRVRNSPLHF
TRBV30	TRBJ2-1	-	CAWSRGSGNNEQFF
TRBV7-3	TRBJ1-6	-	CASSLGDRADSPLHF
TRBV18	TRBJ2-5	-	CASSPNRVEQETQYF
TRBV7-6	TRBJ2-7	-	CASSPGGVRYEQYF
TRBV5-1	TRBJ2-7	-	CASSLVGSGGYEQYF
TRBV10-3	TRBJ2-7	once	CAISENPSGSPHEQYF
TRBV5-4	TRBJ1-5	few	CASSYQGRDQPQHF
TRBV7-2	TRBJ1-1	-	CASSFSPGQGPTEAFF
TRBV9	TRBJ2-2	-	CASSVGLAGPNTGELFF
TRBV19	TRBJ2-6	-	CASSIVSGTTSSGANVLTF
TRBV5-6	TRBJ1-1	-	CASSLGTGEAFF
TRBV20-1	TRBJ2-3	once	CSASRGPHTDTQYF
TRBV6-1	TRBJ1-2	-	CASSEEGIGGYTF
TRBV5-1	TRBJ2-7	-	CASSPRGSYEQYF
TRBV9	TRBJ2-1	few	CASSVDAGGYVEQFF
TRBV29-1	TRBJ2-7	-	CSVGRGGQGTSEQYF
TRBV6-5	TRBJ2-1	-	CASRTDRGAYNEQFF
TRBV19	TRBJ2-2	-	CASSVSGVNTGELFF
TRBV6-5	TRBJ1-6	-	CASSVTGLNSPLHF
TRBV2	TRBJ2-3	-	CASSEALQAGTDTQYF
TRBV19	TRBJ2-1	-	CASSISPIMDQGFYNEQFF
TRBV6-5	TRBJ2-7	-	CASSYRQGDYEQYF
TRBV5-8	TRBJ1-5	-	CASSRYRVSNQPQHF
TRBV9	TRBJ2-5	-	CASSVGASGKQETQYF
TRBV9	TRBJ1-2	-	CASSVQDRLPYGYTF
TRBV5-6	TRBJ2-2	-	CASSKLAGTANTGELFF
TRBV7-2	TRBJ2-2	-	CASSLGPSGGSNTGELFF
TRBV27	TRBJ1-1	-	CASSPGQGWAEAFF
TRBV15	TRBJ1-5	-	CATSRDGGVQPQHF
TRBV5-1	TRBJ1-1	-	CASSPGTANTEAFF
TRBV3-1/TRBV3-2	TRBJ1-4	-	CASSPTGVNEKLFF
TRBV6-5	TRBJ1-3	-	CASSPTQSGNTIYF
TRBV7-9	TRBJ1-2	-	CASSTQQGYGYTF
TRBV6-5	TRBJ2-7	once	CASNDRNSYEQYF
TRBV7-9	TRBJ1-1	-	CASSLDDRANTEAFF
TRBV11-2	TRBJ2-1	once	CASSLAGTGNEQFF
TRBV19	TRBJ1-1	-	CASSIGAGGAEAFF
TRBV11-2	TRBJ2-1	-	CASSLDQIRQFF
TRBV10-3	TRBJ1-2	once	CAIRNDSPYGYTF
TRBV7-3	TRBJ2-1	-	CASSPPNSLAALSGEQFF
TRBV6-5	TRBJ2-7	-	CASSQGAGSEQYF
TRBV11-3	TRBJ2-1	-	CASSPIAVPYNEQFF
TRBV11-2	TRBJ2-4	-	CASSFTGEDIQYF
TRBV20-1	TRBJ1-2	-	CSASTGSGYGYTF
TRBV27	TRBJ2-7	few	CASSFTRGWGYEQYF
TRBV7-8	TRBJ1-5	-	CASSRAGTGVQPQHF
TRBV10-3	TRBJ1-2	-	CAITGQSLLNYGYTF
TRBV11-3	TRBJ2-3	-	CASSGGTSSTDTQYF